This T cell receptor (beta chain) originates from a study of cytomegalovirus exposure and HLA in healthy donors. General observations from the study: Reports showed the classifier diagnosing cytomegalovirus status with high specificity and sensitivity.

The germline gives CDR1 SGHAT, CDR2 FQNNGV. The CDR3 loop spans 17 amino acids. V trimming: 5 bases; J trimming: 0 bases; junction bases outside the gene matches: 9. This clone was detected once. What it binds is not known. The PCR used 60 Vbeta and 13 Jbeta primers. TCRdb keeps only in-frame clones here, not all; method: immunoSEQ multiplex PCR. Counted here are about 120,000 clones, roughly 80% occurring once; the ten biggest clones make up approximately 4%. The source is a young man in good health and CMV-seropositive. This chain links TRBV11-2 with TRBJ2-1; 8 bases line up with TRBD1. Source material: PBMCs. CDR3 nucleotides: TGTGCCAGCAGCCGGGACAGGCGCTTCGGCTCCTACAATGAGCAGTTCTTC. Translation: CASSRDRRFGSYNEQFF.